The rows below give T cell receptor beta chains drawn from one sample of a study of cytomegalovirus exposure and HLA in healthy donors. Only in-frame clones appear in the TCRdb table, and some are missing; sequencing was by immunoSEQ multiplex PCR. The sample includes 120,000 or so clones, 60% to 85% of them seen just once. Sequencing input: PBMCs. The receptors derive from a young man in good health and CMV-seronegative. Both conserved end residues are part of each CDR3. The D gene is left open where the match is weak. Clone size is stated in some rows and not others, as once, few, many or a class when expanded.

D gene	clone size	CDR3 length	V gene	J gene	CDR3 protein	CDR3 DNA
NA	NA	15	TRBV6-1	TRBJ2-6	CASRGHSSGANVLTF	TGTGCCAGCAGGGGACATTCCTCTGGGGCCAACGTCCTGACTTTC
NA	NA	13	TRBV5-5	TRBJ1-1	CASSLSFNTEAFF	TGTGCCAGCAGCTTGAGCTTCAACACTGAAGCTTTCTTT
TRBD1	NA	14	TRBV28	TRBJ1-1	CASSLWAGGTEAFF	TGTGCCAGCAGTTTATGGGCAGGGGGAACTGAAGCTTTCTTT
NA	NA	13	TRBV6-4	TRBJ1-1	CASSDRGNTEAFF	TGTGCCAGCAGTGACAGGGGGAACACTGAAGCTTTCTTT
NA	few	15	TRBV5-1	TRBJ2-3	CASSRAEGSTDTQYF	TGCGCCAGCAGCCGCGCGGAGGGAAGCACAGATACGCAGTATTTT
TRBD2	NA	17	TRBV10-3	TRBJ2-7	CAISESLISGGTYEQYF	TGTGCCATCAGTGAGTCCTTAATTAGCGGGGGGACCTACGAGCAGTACTTC
NA	NA	18	TRBV27	TRBJ1-1	CASCYSYRPSTGNTEAFF	TGTGCCAGCTGCTACTCCTACAGGCCTTCCACGGGGAACACTGAAGCTTTCTTT
NA	few	13	TRBV18	TRBJ1-1	CASSKEGDTEAFF	TGTGCCAGCTCAAAGGAAGGGGACACTGAAGCTTTCTTT
TRBD1	NA	14	TRBV5-1	TRBJ2-7	CASSGTGTGDEQYF	TGCGCCAGCAGCGGAACCGGGACAGGGGACGAGCAGTACTTC
NA	NA	14	TRBV6-5	TRBJ1-1	CASSSTTGNTEAFF	TGTGCCAGCAGTTCCACGACAGGGAACACTGAAGCTTTCTTT
NA	NA	14	TRBV7-9	TRBJ2-5	CASSPTEYQETQYF	TGTGCCAGCAGCCCCACCGAGTACCAAGAGACCCAGTACTTC
TRBD1	NA	15	TRBV5-4	TRBJ1-1	CASSSRQGKNTEAFF	TGTGCCAGCAGCTCCCGACAGGGGAAGAACACTGAAGCTTTCTTT
TRBD1	once	16	TRBV7-2	TRBJ1-3	CASSLGQGATGNTIYF	TGTGCCAGCAGCTTGGGACAGGGGGCGACTGGAAACACCATATATTTT
NA	NA	14	TRBV7-9	TRBJ2-2	CASSSAANTGELFF	TGTGCCAGCAGCTCCGCAGCGAACACCGGGGAGCTGTTTTTT
TRBD1	few	14	TRBV6-1	TRBJ1-4	CASSRQGGDEKLFF	TGTGCCAGCAGTAGACAGGGGGGGGATGAAAAACTGTTTTTT
NA	NA	12	TRBV29-1	TRBJ2-1	CSVAKGGNEQFF	TGCAGCGTTGCCAAAGGGGGAAATGAGCAGTTCTTC
NA	NA	15	TRBV28	TRBJ2-6	CASSLVSSGANVLTF	TGTGCCAGCAGTTTAGTCTCCTCTGGGGCCAACGTCCTGACTTTC
TRBD1	NA	16	TRBV29-1	TRBJ2-7	CSAKPTGTGRSYEQYF	TGCAGCGCCAAACCTACTGGGACAGGACGGTCCTACGAGCAGTACTTC
NA	NA	17	TRBV28	TRBJ2-1	CASYTRLPGTNYNEQFF	TGTGCCAGTTACACACGACTTCCCGGGACAAACTACAATGAGCAGTTCTTC
NA	NA	12	TRBV19	TRBJ1-1	CASSSTGTEAFF	TGTGCCAGTAGTTCAACAGGGACTGAAGCTTTCTTT
TRBD2	once	14	TRBV6-5	TRBJ2-1	CATGAGRSSREQFF	TGTGCCACCGGAGCGGGAAGGTCTTCAAGGGAGCAGTTCTTC
TRBD1	NA	17	TRBV30	TRBJ2-6	CAWIRDRVRSGANVLTF	TGTGCCTGGATACGGGACAGGGTACGGTCTGGGGCCAACGTCCTGACTTTC
TRBD2	NA	15	TRBV27	TRBJ2-3	CASSLTSANTDTQYF	TGTGCCAGCAGTCTGACTAGCGCGAACACAGATACGCAGTATTTT
NA	few	11	TRBV13	TRBJ2-7	CASSLTEGQYF	TGTGCCAGCAGCTTAACCGAGGGGCAGTACTTC
TRBD2	NA	16	TRBV7-9	TRBJ2-3	CASSLDSGRSPDTQYF	TGTGCCAGCAGCCTTGATAGCGGGAGGAGCCCCGATACGCAGTATTTT
NA	NA	13	TRBV30	TRBJ1-3	CAWSYGGGNTIYF	TGTGCCTGGAGTTACGGGGGTGGAAACACCATATATTTT
NA	NA	16	TRBV15	TRBJ2-2	CATSRAAGTLTGELFF	TGTGCCACCAGCCGAGCGGCCGGGACACTCACCGGGGAGCTGTTTTTT
TRBD1	NA	16	TRBV7-9	TRBJ1-1	CASSHGGTGVNTEAFF	TGTGCCAGCAGTCACGGGGGGACAGGGGTGAACACTGAAGCTTTCTTT
NA	NA	14	TRBV19	TRBJ2-2	CAAARQGNTGELFF	TGTGCCGCCGCGCGGCAGGGGAACACCGGGGAGCTGTTTTTT
TRBD2	NA	17	TRBV11-2	TRBJ2-7	CASSSSGTSGSFYEQYF	TGTGCCAGCAGCTCCTCCGGCACTAGCGGGAGTTTCTACGAGCAGTACTTC
NA	once	15	TRBV6-6	TRBJ2-5	CASTPDTWYQETQYF	TGTGCCAGCACGCCGGACACGTGGTACCAAGAGACCCAGTACTTC
NA	NA	19	TRBV21-1	TRBJ2-3	CASSKIRDQPGQGTDTQYF	TGTGCCAGCAGCAAAATACGGGATCAACCGGGACAGGGCACAGATACGCAGTATTTT
NA	NA	14	TRBV2	TRBJ2-2	CASREGAFTGELFF	TGTGCCAGCAGGGAGGGGGCCTTCACCGGGGAGCTGTTTTTT
NA	NA	15	TRBV4-1	TRBJ2-7	CASSQLREKANEQYF	TGCGCCAGCAGCCAACTTCGGGAGAAGGCCAACGAGCAGTACTTC
TRBD2	NA	17	TRBV5-4	TRBJ2-2	CASSSPGERGNTGELFF	TGTGCCAGCAGCTCCCCAGGCGAGCGGGGGAACACCGGGGAGCTGTTTTTT
TRBD1	NA	15	TRBV2	TRBJ2-3	CASRTGTGERGTQYF	TGTGCCAGCAGAACCGGGACAGGTGAACGGGGTACGCAGTATTTT
TRBD1	few	15	TRBV27	TRBJ1-2	CASSTHSGQGVGYTF	TGTGCCAGCAGTACCCACTCTGGACAGGGGGTTGGCTACACCTTC
NA	NA	15	TRBV28	TRBJ1-5	CASSFSRVHNQPQHF	TGTGCCAGCAGTTTTAGCAGGGTACACAATCAGCCCCAGCATTTT
TRBD2	NA	13	TRBV30	TRBJ2-7	CALRTSRNYEQYF	TGTGCCTTGAGGACTAGCAGGAACTACGAGCAGTACTTC